This T cell receptor beta chain was captured in a study of CD8+ T cells in alopecia areata. Isolated RNA was reverse transcribed into cDNA used as the sequencing template. Profiled with immunoSEQ multiplex PCR; TCRdb holds only in-frame clones, not every one. The sample includes some 150,000 clones, about 67% of them seen just once. CDR1 is MNHEY, CDR2 SMNVEV, per germline (reference sequence). V was trimmed by 4 bases and J by 10 bases, leaving 16 bases between them. This CDR3 has 13 residues. The rearrangement links TRBV27 to TRBJ1-1, with no clear D. The receptor comes from a human donor with alopecia areata. The sample consisted of CD8+ T cells sorted from blood, taken at week 0. The CDR3 coding sequence is TGTGCCAGCAGTTCGGCCGGCATGATACTAGCTTTCTTT. Translation gives CASSSAGMILAFF.